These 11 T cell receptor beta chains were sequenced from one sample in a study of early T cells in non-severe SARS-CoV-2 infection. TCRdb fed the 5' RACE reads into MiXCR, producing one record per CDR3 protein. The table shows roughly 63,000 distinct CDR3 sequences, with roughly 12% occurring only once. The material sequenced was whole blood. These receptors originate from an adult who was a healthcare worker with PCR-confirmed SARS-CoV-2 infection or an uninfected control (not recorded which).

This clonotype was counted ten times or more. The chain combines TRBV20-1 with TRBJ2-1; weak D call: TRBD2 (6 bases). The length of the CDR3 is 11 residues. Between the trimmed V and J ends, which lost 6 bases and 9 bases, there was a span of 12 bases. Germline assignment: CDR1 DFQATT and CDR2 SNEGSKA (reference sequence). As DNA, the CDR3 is TGCAGTGCGCGACTAGAAGGTGAGCAGTTCTTC. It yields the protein CSARLEGEQFF.

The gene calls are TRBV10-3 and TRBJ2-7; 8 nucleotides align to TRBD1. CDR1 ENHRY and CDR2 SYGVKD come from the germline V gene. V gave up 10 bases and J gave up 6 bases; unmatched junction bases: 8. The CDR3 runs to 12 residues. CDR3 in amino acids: CATLGQGPEQYF. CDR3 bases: TGTGCCACCCTAGGACAGGGACCCGAGCAGTACTTC.

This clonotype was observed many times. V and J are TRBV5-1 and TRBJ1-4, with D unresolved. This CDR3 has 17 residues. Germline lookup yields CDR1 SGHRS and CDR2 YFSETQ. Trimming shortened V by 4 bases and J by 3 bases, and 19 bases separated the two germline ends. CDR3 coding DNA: TGCGCCAGCAGCGAATTCCTGACCGCAGACCCTAATGAAAAACTGTTTTTT. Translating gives CASSEFLTADPNEKLFF.

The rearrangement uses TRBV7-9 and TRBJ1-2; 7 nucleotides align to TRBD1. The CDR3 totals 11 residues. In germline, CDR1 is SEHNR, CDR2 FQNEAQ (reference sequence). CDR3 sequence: CENGQDYGYTF. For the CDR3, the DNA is TGTGAGAACGGACAGGACTATGGCTACACCTTC.

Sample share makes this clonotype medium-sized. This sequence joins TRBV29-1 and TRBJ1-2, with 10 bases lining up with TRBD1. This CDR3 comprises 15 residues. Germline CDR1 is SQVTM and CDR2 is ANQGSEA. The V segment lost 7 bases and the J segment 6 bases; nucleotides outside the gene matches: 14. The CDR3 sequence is CSASSTDRGVDGYTF. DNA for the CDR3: TGCAGCGCCTCGTCGACGGACAGGGGGGTCGATGGCTACACCTTC.

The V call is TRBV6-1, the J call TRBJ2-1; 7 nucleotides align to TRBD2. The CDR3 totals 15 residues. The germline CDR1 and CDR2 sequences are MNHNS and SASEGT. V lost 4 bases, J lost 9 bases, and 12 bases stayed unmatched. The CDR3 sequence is CASSVVRSGGSEQFF. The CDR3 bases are TGTGCCAGCAGTGTAGTGAGGTCGGGAGGAAGTGAGCAGTTCTTC.

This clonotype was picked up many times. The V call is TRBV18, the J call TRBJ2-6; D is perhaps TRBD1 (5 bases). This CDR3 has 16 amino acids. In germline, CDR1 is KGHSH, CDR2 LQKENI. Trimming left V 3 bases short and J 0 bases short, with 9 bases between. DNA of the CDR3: TGTGCCAGCTCACCTTACAGGAGCTCTGGGGCCAACGTCCTGACTTTC. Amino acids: CASSPYRSSGANVLTF.

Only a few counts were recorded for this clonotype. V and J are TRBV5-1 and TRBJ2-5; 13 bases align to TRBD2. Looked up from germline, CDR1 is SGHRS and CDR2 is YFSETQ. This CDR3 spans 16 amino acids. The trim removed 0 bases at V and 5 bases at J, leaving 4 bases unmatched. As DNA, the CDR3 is TGCGCCAGCAGCTTGGCCTGGACTAGCGGGAGTGAGACCCAGTACTTC. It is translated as CASSLAWTSGSETQYF. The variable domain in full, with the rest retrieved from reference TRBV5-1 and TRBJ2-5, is KAGVTQTPRYLIKTRGQQVTLSCSPISGHRSVSWYQQTPGQGLQFLFEYFSETQRNKGNFPGRFSGRQFSNSRSEMNVSTLELGDSALYLCASSLAWTSGSETQYFGPGTRLLVL.

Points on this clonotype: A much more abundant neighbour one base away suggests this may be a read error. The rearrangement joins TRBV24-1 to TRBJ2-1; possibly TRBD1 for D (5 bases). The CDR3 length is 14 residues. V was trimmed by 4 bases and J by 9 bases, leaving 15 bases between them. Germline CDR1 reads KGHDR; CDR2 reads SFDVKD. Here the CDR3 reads CATSEVQAYGEQFF. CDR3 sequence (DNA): TGTGCCACCAGTGAAGTACAGGCTTACGGTGAGCAGTTCTTC.

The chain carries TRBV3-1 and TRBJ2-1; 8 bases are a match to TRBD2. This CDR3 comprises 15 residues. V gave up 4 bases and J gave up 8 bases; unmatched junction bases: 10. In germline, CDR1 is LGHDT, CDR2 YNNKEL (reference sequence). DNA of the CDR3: TGTGCCAGCAGCCCCGGGAGGGGAGTAATAGATGAGCAGTTCTTC. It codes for CASSPGRGVIDEQFF.

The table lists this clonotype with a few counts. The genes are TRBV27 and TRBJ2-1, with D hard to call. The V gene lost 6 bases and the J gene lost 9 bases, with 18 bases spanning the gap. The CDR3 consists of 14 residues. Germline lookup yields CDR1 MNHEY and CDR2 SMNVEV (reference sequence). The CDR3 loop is CASRPPDTVLEQFF. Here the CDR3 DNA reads TGTGCCAGCAGACCCCCCGACACCGTTCTTGAGCAGTTCTTC.